This TCR beta chain originates from a study of cytomegalovirus exposure and HLA in healthy donors. PCR primers comprised 60 Vbeta and 13 Jbeta primers. TCRdb keeps only in-frame clones here, not all; method: immunoSEQ multiplex PCR. This table holds 200,000 to 250,000 clones, roughly 80% found once. Notes on the study in general: Earlier analysis yielded a pattern in which most TCR beta V segments were productive about 90% or about 30% of the time.

Of note for this clone: Its antigen is unknown.

Input material: PBMCs. This TCR derives from a man aged 30-40 years in good health and CMV-seronegative.

The CDR3 region has the DNA TGTGCCAGCAGCTCCCCGGGACTAGTTATTGGCTACGAGCAGTACTTC. Protein sequence: CASSSPGLVIGYEQYF. The chain links TRBV7-2 to TRBJ2-7; TRBD2 matches at 8 bases. The J segment lost 3 bases and the V segment lost 4 bases, leaving 11 bases of the junction unmatched. The CDR3 totals 16 residues. CDR1 and CDR2 (germline): SGHTA, FQGNSA.